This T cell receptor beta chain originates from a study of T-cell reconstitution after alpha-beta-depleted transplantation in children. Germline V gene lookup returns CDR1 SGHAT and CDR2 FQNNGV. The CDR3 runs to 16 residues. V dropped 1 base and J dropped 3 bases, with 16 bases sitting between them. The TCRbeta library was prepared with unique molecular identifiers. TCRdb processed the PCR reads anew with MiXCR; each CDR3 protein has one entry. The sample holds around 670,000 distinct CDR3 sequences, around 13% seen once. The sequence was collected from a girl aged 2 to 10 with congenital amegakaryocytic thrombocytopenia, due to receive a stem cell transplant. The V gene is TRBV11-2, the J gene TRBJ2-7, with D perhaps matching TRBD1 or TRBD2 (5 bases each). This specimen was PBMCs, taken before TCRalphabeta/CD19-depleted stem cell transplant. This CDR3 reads CASSLVVSLGDYEQYF. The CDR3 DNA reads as TGTGCCAGCAGCTTAGTTGTATCCTTGGGGGACTACGAGCAGTACTTC.